There are many counts of the clone carrying this TCR beta chain. Amplified material comprised TCR beta CDR3 regions derived from RNA transcripts. The workflow started with a first-round RT-PCR run with HTBI primers and then moved on to a second-round multiplex PCR. MiXCR was run by TCRdb on the multiplex PCR reads, yielding one entry per CDR3 protein. The profile shows under 350,000 distinct CDR3 sequences, roughly a sixth of them singletons. This sample stems from a study of Graves' ophthalmopathy and Graves' hyperthyroidism. Ophthalmopathy was moderately-to-severely active, CAS at least 3, NOSPECS at least 4, lasting under 3 months. The study excluded patients with other autoimmune diseases, uncontrolled infections, pregnancy or lactation. The PBMCs had their origin in 7.5 to 10 ml of fresh peripheral blood. CDR1 and CDR2 from the germline V gene are SNHLY and FYNNEI. V gave up 5 bases and J gave up 10 bases; unmatched junction bases: 5. This CDR3 region has 14 residues.

The sample was peripheral blood. The source of this sequence is an adult man with Graves' ophthalmopathy. The chain links TRBV2 to TRBJ1-6, with 10 bases that match TRBD1. The CDR3 protein is CASSSGTGVSPLHF. The DNA of the CDR3 is TGTGCCAGCAGTTCCGGGACAGGGGTCTCACCCCTCCACTTT. The full variable domain, its missing parts supplied by reference TRBV2 and TRBJ1-6, is EPEVTQTPSHQVTQMGQEVILRCVPISNHLYFYWYRQILGQKVEFLVSFYNNEISEKSEIFDDQFSVERPDGSNFTLKIRSTKLEDSAMYFCASSSGTGVSPLHFGNGTRLTVT.